Listed below are T cell receptor beta chains from one sample, sequenced in a study of blood T cell repertoires in COVID-19. Only in-frame clones appear in the TCRdb table, and some are missing; sequencing was by immunoSEQ multiplex PCR. The sample has about 240,000 clones, about four fifths seen once. Sequencing was performed on peripheral blood. The receptors were gathered from a woman aged 18 to 35 with acute or convalescent COVID-19. CDR3s include the opening cysteine and the closing phenylalanine or tryptophan.

>TRBJ2-1|TRBV13|14
CASSPRTGGHEQFF
>TRBJ1-1|TRBV7-3|13
CASSTYSGAEAFF
>TRBJ1-3|TRBV9|15
CASSVTTGTGNTIYF
>TRBJ2-6|TRBV6-2/TRBV6-3|17
CASSSGLLSSGANVLTF
>TRBJ1-4|TRBV6-5|13
CASQGVWDEKLFF
>TRBJ2-1|TRBV6-2/TRBV6-3|18
CASSYSLRGSGRENEQFF
>TRBJ2-7|TRBV29-1|15
CSVEWGTSLDYEQYF
>TRBJ2-7|TRBV15|17
CATSRESPGQGYYEQYF
>TRBJ2-7|TRBV10-3|15
CAISDFTSGGYEQYF
>TRBJ2-5|TRBV29-1|11
CSGGQGKTQYF
>TRBJ2-7|TRBV27|17
CASSLGTSPKSSYEQYF
>TRBJ2-1|TRBV19|16
CASSIGTAGQDNEQFF
>TRBJ1-1|TRBV19|13
CASSAQHTTEAFF
>TRBJ2-3|TRBV3-1/TRBV3-2|16
CASRPHTGGPSDTQYF
>TRBJ1-5|TRBV24-1|12
CATSLGAQPQHF
>TRBJ2-1|TRBV5-1|15
CASSLSLASYNEQFF
>TRBJ2-2|TRBV6-5|15
CASSRSPGNTGELFF
>TRBJ2-7|TRBV5-6|14
CASSLDELFYEQYF
>TRBJ2-1|TRBV4-3|20
CASSQGLRGRAGYAYNEQFF
>TRBJ1-1|TRBV10-3|15
CAISDRPGSGTEAFF
>TRBJ2-2|TRBV29-1|14
CSFSLAGGTGELFF
>TRBJ2-7|TRBV4-1|16
CASSLLTGTEPYEQYF
>TRBJ1-6|TRBV6-5|14
CASSWWDSNSPLHF
>TRBJ1-2|TRBV7-3|14
CASSPGQGTYGYTF
>TRBJ1-3|TRBV9|16
CASSVATGEAGNTIYF
>TRBJ1-4|TRBV4-2|14
CASSHPGQGEKLFF
>TRBJ1-6|TRBV6-5|15
CASSYDEVYNSPLHF
>TRBJ2-5|TRBV7-8|13
CASSMGQQETQYF
>TRBJ2-3|TRBV7-2|13
CASRSAGRDTQYF
>TRBJ2-2|TRBV6-5|16
CASSYVGRTNTGELFF
>TRBJ1-2|TRBV3-1/TRBV3-2|13
CASSHRAVGGYTF
>TRBJ1-2|TRBV6-1|14
CASSEARQYGGYTF
>TRBJ2-7|TRBV5-1|14
CASSLGRGVGEQYF
>TRBJ2-2|TRBV6-2/TRBV6-3|15
CASSPGLAGAGELFF
>TRBJ1-2|TRBV7-2|16
CASSSRRGNRGYGYTF
>TRBJ2-6|TRBV3-1/TRBV3-2|18
CASSPRGSGRAGANVLTF
>TRBJ2-1|TRBV7-2|15
CASSSTTSGPNEQFF
>TRBJ2-1|TRBV7-9|16
CASSSPGVAPGNEQFF
>TRBJ1-1|TRBV5-4|16
CASSEGRGRMNTEAFF
>TRBJ2-7|TRBV27|15
CASSFGGGPSYEQYF
>TRBJ1-4|TRBV15|15
CATSRDGKRGEKLFF
>TRBJ2-1|TRBV10-1|15
CASSSTGAGYNEQFF
>TRBJ2-5|TRBV12-5|15
CASGGGQGAYETQYF
>TRBJ2-5|TRBV3-1/TRBV3-2|13
CASSLENRETQYF
>TRBJ2-1|TRBV19|12
CASSIGGNEQFF
>TRBJ2-1|TRBV18|15
CASSPGLTSYNEQFF
>TRBJ2-3|TRBV14|22
CASSHSEMGLAGAAWGTDTQYF
>TRBJ2-7|TRBV4-3|17
CASSQEILTSGSYEQYF
>TRBJ1-3|TRBV23-1|15
CASSQPQTGGHTIYF
>TRBJ2-7|TRBV6-5|16
CASSSRTSGSSYEQYF